This is a list of T cell receptor beta chains from one sample in a study of shared clonotypes between healthy human individuals. Sequencing was performed with immunoSEQ multiplex PCR; in TCRdb, only in-frame clones are kept and a portion is missing. This table holds about 1,900,000 clones, roughly 94% found once. The sequencing input was naive CD8+ T cells sorted from blood. All receptors derive from a man between 18 and 35 years old in good health. Both conserved end residues are trimmed from each CDR3. Rows give clone size only sometimes, using once, few, many, or a class for an expanded clone.

clone size | V gene | CDR3 protein
. | TRBV6-5 | ASSYSEEGYEQY
. | TRBV4-3 | ASSQDYEKLF
. | TRBV5-1 | ASSHDPGTENSYNSPLH
. | TRBV4-3 | ASSQDWTLSSNEQF
. | TRBV2 | ASGDQRGTYGYT
. | TRBV6-5 | ASSPTGVSYEQY
. | TRBV12-5 | ASGLSDGAPQETQY
few | TRBV28 | ASSLEGGGRTT
. | TRBV9 | ASSVGRFSYEQY
. | TRBV30 | AWSYGIDSNQPQH
. | TRBV19 | ASSGGSGELF
. | TRBV9 | ASSLGEQGANGYT
. | TRBV27 | ASWSGGAGTDTQY
. | TRBV29-1 | SALTSGFTDTQY
. | TRBV11-2 | ASSWDRGEFDEQY
. | TRBV4-1 | ASSQSIQGSYEQY